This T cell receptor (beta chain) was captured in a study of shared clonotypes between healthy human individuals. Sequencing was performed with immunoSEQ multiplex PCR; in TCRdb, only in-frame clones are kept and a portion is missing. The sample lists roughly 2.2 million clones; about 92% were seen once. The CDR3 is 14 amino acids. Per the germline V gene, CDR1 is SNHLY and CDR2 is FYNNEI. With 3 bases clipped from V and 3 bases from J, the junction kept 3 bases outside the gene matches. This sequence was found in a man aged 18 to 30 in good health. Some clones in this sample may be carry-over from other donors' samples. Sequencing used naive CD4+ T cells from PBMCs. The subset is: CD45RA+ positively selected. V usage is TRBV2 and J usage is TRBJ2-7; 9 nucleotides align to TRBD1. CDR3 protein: CASSDRTGDYEQYF. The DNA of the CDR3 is TGTGCCAGCAGTGACAGGACAGGGGACTACGAGCAGTACTTC.